The 19 T cell receptor beta chains below were found in one sample sequenced in a study of molecular identifiers for immune sequencing clone quantification. TCRdb re-called the PCR reads through MiXCR, storing one row per CDR3 protein. Among about 640,000 distinct CDR3 sequences listed, just under 20% were seen once. The sample consisted of naive CD8+ T cells from blood, with Jurkat cell RNA spiked in. The subset: FACS-sorted CD8+CD4-CCR7+CD45RA+ naive T cells. The receptors were sampled from a human donor in good health. Some libraries in this study had Jurkat cell RNA spiked in.

As concerns this clonotype: One base away lies a much larger clone, so this may be a sequencing read error. This chain connects TRBV13 to TRBJ1-1; no clear D gene. Germline CDR1 PRHDT, CDR2 FYEKMQ (reference sequence). Trimming cost V 2 bases and J 6 bases, with 10 bases left between them. This CDR3 has 13 residues. The CDR3 protein is CASSLLLRSEAFF. For the CDR3, the DNA is TGTGCCAGCAGCTTACTCCTCCGCTCTGAAGCTTTCTTT.

At least ten counts were recorded for this clonotype. This chain uses TRBV3-1 with TRBJ2-3; no reliable D call. There are 16 residues in the CDR3. V shed 0 bases and J shed 2 bases, with 12 bases lying between them. Germline V CDR1 and CDR2: LGHDT, YNNKEL (reference sequence). CDR3 sequence: CASSQDREWDTDTQYF. CDR3 DNA sequence: TGTGCCAGCAGCCAAGATAGGGAATGGGACACAGATACGCAGTATTTT.

This clonotype was seen repeatedly, ten times or more. This chain joins TRBV6-2 or TRBV6-3 and TRBJ2-7; tentative D call: TRBD1 (5 bases). Germline values: CDR1 MNHEY, CDR2 SVGEGT. V lost 2 bases and J lost 3, with 20 bases in between. The CDR3 length is 17 residues. CDR3 sequence: CASSYDPAAGHNYEQYF. The CDR3 DNA is TGTGCCAGCAGTTACGATCCTGCTGCAGGACATAACTACGAGCAGTACTTC.

The chain combines TRBV4-1 with TRBJ1-1; D remains ambiguous. The length of the CDR3 is 14 residues. Trimming cost V 3 bases and J 1 base, with 9 bases left between them. CDR1 is MGHRA, CDR2 YSYEKL, per germline. CDR3 nucleotides: TGCGCCAGCAGCCAGCCACTGGGGAACACTGAAGCTTTCTTT. Its protein product is CASSQPLGNTEAFF.

The chain combines TRBV4-3 with TRBJ2-5, with 7 positions matching TRBD1. Germline CDR1 and CDR2: LGHNA and YSLEER. The CDR3 runs 18 residues. The junction had 12 bases not matched to a gene; V was cut back by 0 bases and J by 2 bases. This chain's CDR3 is CASSQDTWAGGWQETQYF. The CDR3 nucleotides read TGCGCCAGCAGCCAAGACACGTGGGCAGGGGGTTGGCAAGAGACCCAGTACTTC.

There are many counts of this clonotype. The chain uses TRBV6-5 and TRBJ2-3, with 8 positions matching TRBD1. This CDR3 is 16 amino acids long. The germline CDR1 and CDR2 sequences are MNHEY and SVGAGI. V shed 2 bases, J shed 0 bases, and the junction held 4 bases outside the gene matches. DNA for the CDR3: TGTGCCAGCAGTTACGCGGGACAGGAGAGCACAGATACGCAGTATTTT. Translating gives CASSYAGQESTDTQYF.

The sample holds many counts of this clonotype. This chain's CDR3 is CASSLGHPIYEQYF. CDR3 DNA: TGTGCCAGCAGCTTGGGACACCCTATCTACGAGCAGTACTTC. The V gene is TRBV5-6, the J gene TRBJ2-7; D gene uncertain. This CDR3 comprises 14 residues. Germline loops: CDR1 SGHDT, CDR2 YYEEEE. Trimming shortened V by 0 bases and J by 3 bases, and 10 bases separated the two germline ends.

This clonotype was found many times. The gene calls are TRBV7-6 and TRBJ2-1; D is perhaps TRBD1 (6 bases). The CDR3 consists of 16 residues. The V gene lost 2 bases and the J gene lost 3 bases, with 14 bases spanning the gap. The V gene's germline CDR1 is SGHVS and CDR2 FNYEAQ. CDR3 loop: CASSLSLGQLYNEQFF. As DNA, the CDR3 is TGTGCCAGCAGCTTAAGCCTCGGACAGCTCTACAATGAGCAGTTCTTC.

As for this clonotype: A clone one base away is much larger, so this may be a read error. The rearrangement joins TRBV27 to TRBJ1-2; D is undetermined. CDR1 and CDR2 (germline): MNHEY, SMNVEV (reference sequence). CDR3 length: 12 amino acids. The V end was cut by 4 bases, the J end by 6 bases, with 9 bases between. The CDR3 loop reads CASSSCSDGYTF. CDR3 in DNA: TGTGCCAGCAGTTCGTGCAGCGATGGCTACACCTTC.

This clonotype came up a few times. The CDR3 DNA sequence: TGTGCCAGCAGTGTCGGGACACTTATCTACGAGCAGTACTTC. Its translation is CASSVGTLIYEQYF. V is TRBV6-2 or TRBV6-3 and J is TRBJ2-7; tentatively, D is TRBD1 (6 bases). Trimming took off 5 bases at V and 3 bases at J, with 14 bases between the two ends. The CDR3 sequence is 14 residues long. Germline V gene sequence: CDR1 MNHEY, CDR2 SVGEGT.

In the case of this clonotype: A single base separates this from a much larger clone, so it may be a read error. The genes are TRBV28 and TRBJ1-4, with TRBD1 matching over 7 bases. The germline V gene has CDR1 MDHEN and CDR2 SYDVKM. The CDR3 loop spans 15 amino acids. The CDR3 region is CASSSRDSSNEKPFF. Here the CDR3 DNA reads TGTGCCAGCAGTTCCCGGGACAGTAGTAATGAAAAACCGTTTTTT. Variable domain in full (rest from reference TRBV28 and TRBJ1-4): DVKVTQSSRYLVKRTGEKVFLECVQDMDHENMFWYRQDPGLGLRLIYFSYDVKMKEKGDIPEGYSVSREKKERFSLILESASTNQTSMYLCASSSRDSSNEKPFFGSGTQLSVL.

This clonotype was counted ten times or more. A read error may produce the germline difference seen at one junction end. The chain combines TRBV5-1 with TRBJ2-7, with D possibly being TRBD1 (5 bases). Germline CDR1 reads SGHRS; CDR2 reads YFSETQ. There are 13 residues in the CDR3. This chain's CDR3 is CASSLLQGYEQYF. The CDR3 DNA follows: TGTGCCAGCAGTTTACTGCAGGGCTACGAGCAGTACTTC.

As regards this clonotype: A read error may explain this, as a much larger clone is one base away. The chain employs TRBV6-2 or TRBV6-3 and TRBJ2-2, with D possibly called TRBD1 or TRBD2 (5 bases each). Trimming cost V 10 bases and J 3 bases, with 12 bases left between them. Germline V gene lookup returns CDR1 MNHEY and CDR2 SVGEGT. The CDR3 totals 13 residues. This chain's CDR3 is CATWDGDTGELFF. The CDR3 DNA sequence: TGTGCCACCTGGGACGGCGACACCGGGGAGCTGTTTTTT.

This clonotype has at least ten counts. The junction and the germline gene differ at one end; a read error may be behind it. V gene TRBV30 combines with J gene TRBJ2-1; unclear D gene. Germline V CDR1 and CDR2: GTSNPN, SVGIG (reference sequence). CDR3 size: 12 residues. The CDR3 sequence is CAWSDTDKEQFF. In DNA, the CDR3 is TGTGCCTGGAGTGATACAGACAAAGAGCAGTTCTTC.

This clonotype has a count of ten or more. The chain links TRBV29-1 to TRBJ2-2, with D possibly being TRBD1 or TRBD2 (5 bases each). CDR3 length: 14 residues. CDR1 SQVTM and CDR2 ANQGSEA come from the germline V gene. Trimming shortened V by 4 bases and J by 0 bases, and 9 bases separated the two germline ends. In DNA, the CDR3 is TGCAGCGTTGGGGGGACCCCGAACACCGGGGAGCTGTTTTTT. Amino acids: CSVGGTPNTGELFF.

The V gene is TRBV27, the J gene TRBJ2-7; weak D call: TRBD1 (5 bases). V shed 6 bases and J shed 0 bases, with 15 bases lying between them. The CDR3 sequence is 15 residues long. Per germline, CDR1 MNHEY and CDR2 SMNVEV (reference sequence). The CDR3 region has the DNA TGTGCCAGCAGCTCTAGGGGCGGTAGCTCCTACGAGCAGTACTTC. Translated: CASSSRGGSSYEQYF.

The sample holds many counts of this clonotype. V is TRBV18 and J is TRBJ2-3; D might be TRBD1 (6 bases). The CDR3 contains 16 residues. Germline-derived CDR1 and CDR2 are KGHSH and LQKENI. V lost 0 bases and J lost 0, with 10 bases in between. The CDR3 reads CASSPPRDTSTDTQYF. The CDR3 DNA reads TGTGCCAGCTCACCACCCCGGGACACAAGCACAGATACGCAGTATTTT.

This clonotype was seen at least ten times. The rearrangement uses TRBV19 and TRBJ1-5, with D possibly matching TRBD1 (6 bases). The V end lost 4 bases, the J end lost 2 bases, and 12 bases lay between the germline ends. The CDR3 loop spans 15 amino acids. Germline assignment: CDR1 LNHDA and CDR2 SQIVND (reference sequence). The DNA of the CDR3 is TGTGCCAGTAGTACCCGGACAGCTGGCAATCAGCCCCAGCATTTT. Translation gives CASSTRTAGNQPQHF. The variable domain in full, completed from reference TRBV19 and TRBJ1-5, reads DGGITQSPKYLFRKEGQNVTLSCEQNLNHDAMYWYRQDPGQGLRLIYYSQIVNDFQKGDIAEGYSVSREKKESFPLTVTSAQKNPTAFYLCASSTRTAGNQPQHFGDGTRLSIL.

Remarks on this clonotype: Being one base from a much bigger clone, this may be a read error. The CDR3 ends on some other residue instead of the conserved phenylalanine or tryptophan, so this is likely a read error. The chain employs TRBV6-2 or TRBV6-3 and TRBJ1-1; weak D call: TRBD1 (5 bases). CDR3 length equals 13 residues. Germline lookup yields CDR1 MNHEY and CDR2 SVGEGT. V dropped 7 bases and J dropped 0 bases, with 9 bases sitting between them. CDR3 DNA sequence: TGTGCCAGCAAGGAGGGGTTGAACACTGAAGCTTTCCTT. Its translation is CASKEGLNTEAFL.